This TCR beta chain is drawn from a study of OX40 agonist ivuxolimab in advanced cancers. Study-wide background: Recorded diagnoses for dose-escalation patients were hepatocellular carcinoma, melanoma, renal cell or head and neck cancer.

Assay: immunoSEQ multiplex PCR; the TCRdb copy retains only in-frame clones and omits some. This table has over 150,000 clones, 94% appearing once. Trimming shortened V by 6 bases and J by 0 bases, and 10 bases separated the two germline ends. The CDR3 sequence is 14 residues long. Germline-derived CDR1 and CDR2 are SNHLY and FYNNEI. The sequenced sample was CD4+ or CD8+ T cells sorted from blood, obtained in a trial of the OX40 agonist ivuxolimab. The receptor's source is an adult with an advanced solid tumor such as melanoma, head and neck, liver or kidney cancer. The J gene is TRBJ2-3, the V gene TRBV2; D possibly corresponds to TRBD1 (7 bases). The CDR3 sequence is CASRAGQSTDTQYF. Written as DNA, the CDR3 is TGTGCCAGCAGGGCGGGACAGAGCACAGATACGCAGTATTTT.